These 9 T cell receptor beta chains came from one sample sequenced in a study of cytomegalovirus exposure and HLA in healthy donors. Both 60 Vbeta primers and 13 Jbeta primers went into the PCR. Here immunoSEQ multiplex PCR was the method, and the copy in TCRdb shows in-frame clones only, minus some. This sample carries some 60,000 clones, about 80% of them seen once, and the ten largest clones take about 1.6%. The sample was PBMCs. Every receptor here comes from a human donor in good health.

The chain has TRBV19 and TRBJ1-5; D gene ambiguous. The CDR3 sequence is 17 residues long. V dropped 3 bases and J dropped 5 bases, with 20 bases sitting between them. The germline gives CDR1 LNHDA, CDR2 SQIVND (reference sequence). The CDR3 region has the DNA TGTGCCAGTAGTATGAGGAAGGATCAGAGCCCCGATCAGCCCCAGCATTTT. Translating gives CASSMRKDQSPDQPQHF.

The CDR3 coding sequence is TGTGCCAGCAGCTTACAGGGGAGCTATGGCTACACCTTC. Translating it yields CASSLQGSYGYTF. The chain couples TRBV7-9 to TRBJ1-2, with a possible D match to TRBD1 (6 bases). Per germline, CDR1 SEHNR and CDR2 FQNEAQ (reference sequence). V was pared by 2 bases and J by 4 bases, with 8 bases between. This CDR3 contains 13 residues.

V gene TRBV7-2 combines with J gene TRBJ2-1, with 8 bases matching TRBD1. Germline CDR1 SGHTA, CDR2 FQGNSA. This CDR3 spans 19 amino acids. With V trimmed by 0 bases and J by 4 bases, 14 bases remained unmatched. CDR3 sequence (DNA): TGTGCCAGCAGCTTAGCGTGGGACAGGATCTCTACGGGGTACAATGAGCAGTTCTTC. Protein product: CASSLAWDRISTGYNEQFF.

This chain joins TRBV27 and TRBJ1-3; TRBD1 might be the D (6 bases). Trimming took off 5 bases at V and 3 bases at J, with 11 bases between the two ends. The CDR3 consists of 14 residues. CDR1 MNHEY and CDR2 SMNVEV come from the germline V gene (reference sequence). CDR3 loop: CASSPQGFGNTIYF. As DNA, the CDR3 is TGTGCCAGCAGTCCACAGGGATTTGGAAACACCATATATTTT.

The CDR3 sequence is CASSLDTEAFF. The CDR3 DNA follows: TGCGCCAGCAGCCTCGACACTGAAGCTTTCTTT. The chain carries TRBV10-2 and TRBJ1-1; D not resolved. This CDR3 is built from 11 residues. The V gene's germline CDR1 is WSHSY and CDR2 SAAADI. With 6 bases removed from V and 3 bases from J, the gap between germline ends came to 5 bases.

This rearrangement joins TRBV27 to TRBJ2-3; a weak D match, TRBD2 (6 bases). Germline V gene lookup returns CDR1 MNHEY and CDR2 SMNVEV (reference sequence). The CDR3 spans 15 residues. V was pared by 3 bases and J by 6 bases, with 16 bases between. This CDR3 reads CASSFGGAVRDTQYF. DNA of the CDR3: TGTGCCAGCAGTTTCGGAGGGGCGGTCCGGGATACGCAGTATTTT.

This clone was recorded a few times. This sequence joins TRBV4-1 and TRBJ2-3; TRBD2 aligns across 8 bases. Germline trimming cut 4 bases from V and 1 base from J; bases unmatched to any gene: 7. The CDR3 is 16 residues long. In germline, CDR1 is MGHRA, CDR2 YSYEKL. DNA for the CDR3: TGCGCCAGCAGCCCAGCCGGAGCGGGAGGCACAGATACGCAGTATTTT. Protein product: CASSPAGAGGTDTQYF.

The CDR3 loop is CASTQAASGNTDTQYF. CDR3 DNA sequence: TGTGCCAGTACTCAGGCGGCTAGCGGGAACACAGATACGCAGTATTTT. The chain employs TRBV19 and TRBJ2-3; 9 bases are shared with TRBD2. V gave up 7 bases and J gave up 2 bases; unmatched junction bases: 10. The germline gives CDR1 LNHDA, CDR2 SQIVND (reference sequence). The CDR3 sequence is 16 residues long.

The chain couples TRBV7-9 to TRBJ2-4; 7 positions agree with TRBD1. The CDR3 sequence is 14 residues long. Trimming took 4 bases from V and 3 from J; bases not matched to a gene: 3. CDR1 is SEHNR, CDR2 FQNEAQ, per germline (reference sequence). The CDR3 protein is CASSSGQDKNIQYF. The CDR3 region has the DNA TGTGCCAGCAGCTCAGGACAGGACAAAAACATTCAGTACTTC.